These T cell receptor beta chains were read from a single sample in a study of Graves' ophthalmopathy and Graves' hyperthyroidism. TCRdb re-called the multiplex PCR reads through MiXCR, storing one row per CDR3 protein. The data hold 500,000 to 800,000 distinct CDR3 sequences, with approximately 39% observed a single time. Sequencing was done on a sample of peripheral blood. These receptors all come from an adult man with Graves' ophthalmopathy. The CDR3 runs from the conserved cysteine through the conserved F or W. D genes are given only for firm matches. Clone size is not always given. Where it is, it says once, few, many or a class for expanded clones.

clone_size: few
j_call: TRBJ2-7
d_call: NA
v_call: TRBV5-1
cdr3_nt: TGCGCCAGCAGCTTGGGAGGGACCGGAAACTACGAGCAGTACTTC
cdr3_aa: CASSLGGTGNYEQYF

clone_size: NA
j_call: TRBJ2-3
d_call: NA
v_call: TRBV5-1
cdr3_nt: TGCGCCAGCAGCTTGGTAGGACCCGACACAGATACGCAGTATTTT
cdr3_aa: CASSLVGPDTDTQYF

clone_size: few
j_call: TRBJ1-2
d_call: NA
v_call: TRBV10-3
cdr3_nt: TGTGCCAGCAGGGGAGACAGAAGAAGATATGGCTACACCTTC
cdr3_aa: CASRGDRRRYGYTF

clone_size: NA
j_call: TRBJ2-5
d_call: TRBD2
v_call: TRBV2
cdr3_nt: TGTGCCAGCAGTCTCTATAGCGGGAGGAGGGAGACCCAGTACTTC
cdr3_aa: CASSLYSGRRETQYF

clone_size: NA
j_call: TRBJ1-4
d_call: NA
v_call: TRBV29-1
cdr3_nt: TGCAGCGTTGTGGGGCGGAGCGGGGGAAAACTGTTTTTT
cdr3_aa: CSVVGRSGGKLFF

clone_size: few
j_call: TRBJ2-5
d_call: NA
v_call: TRBV27
cdr3_nt: TGTGCCAGCAGTTTATCGAGGGGGGCCTTGGAGACCCAGTACTTC
cdr3_aa: CASSLSRGALETQYF

clone_size: NA
j_call: TRBJ1-3
d_call: TRBD1
v_call: TRBV24-1
cdr3_nt: TGTGCCACCAGTGACGGGACAGGGTCTGAAAACACCATATATTTT
cdr3_aa: CATSDGTGSENTIYF

clone_size: few
j_call: TRBJ1-4
d_call: TRBD1
v_call: TRBV25-1
cdr3_nt: TGTGCCAGCTCACCCTCGCAGGGGGAATACGAAAAACTGTTTTTT
cdr3_aa: CASSPSQGEYEKLFF

clone_size: many
j_call: TRBJ1-3
d_call: TRBD1
v_call: TRBV7-3
cdr3_nt: TGTGCCAGCAGTCCAGGACAGGGGGCGGGAAACACCATATATTTT
cdr3_aa: CASSPGQGAGNTIYF

clone_size: few
j_call: TRBJ2-2
d_call: NA
v_call: TRBV14
cdr3_nt: TGTGCCAGCAGCCAAGTCCCTGGGACGACCGGGGAGCTGTTTTTT
cdr3_aa: CASSQVPGTTGELFF

clone_size: NA
j_call: TRBJ1-4
d_call: NA
v_call: TRBV29-1
cdr3_nt: TGCAGCGTTGACGCGGACGGATATAATGAAAAACTGTTTTTT
cdr3_aa: CSVDADGYNEKLFF

clone_size: once
j_call: TRBJ2-2
d_call: NA
v_call: TRBV19
cdr3_nt: TGTGCCAGTAGTAAACCCGGTGGTCAGGGTAATACCGGGGAGCTGTTTTTT
cdr3_aa: CASSKPGGQGNTGELFF